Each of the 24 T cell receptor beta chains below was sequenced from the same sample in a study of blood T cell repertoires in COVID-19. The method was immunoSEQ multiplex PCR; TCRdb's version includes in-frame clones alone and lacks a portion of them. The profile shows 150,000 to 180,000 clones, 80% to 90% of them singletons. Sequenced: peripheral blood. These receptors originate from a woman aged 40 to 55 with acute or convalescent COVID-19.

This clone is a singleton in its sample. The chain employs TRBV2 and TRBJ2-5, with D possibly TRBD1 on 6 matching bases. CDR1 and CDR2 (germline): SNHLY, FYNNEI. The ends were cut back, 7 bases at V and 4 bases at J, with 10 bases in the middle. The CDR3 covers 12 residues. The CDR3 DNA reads TGTGCCAGCAACCTCAGGGGAGAGACCCAGTACTTC. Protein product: CASNLRGETQYF.

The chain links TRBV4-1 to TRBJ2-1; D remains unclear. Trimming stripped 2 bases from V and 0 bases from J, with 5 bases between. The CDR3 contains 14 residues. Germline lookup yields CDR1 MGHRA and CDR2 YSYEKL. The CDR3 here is CASSQSASYNEQFF. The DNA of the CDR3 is TGCGCCAGCAGCCAAAGCGCCTCCTACAATGAGCAGTTCTTC.

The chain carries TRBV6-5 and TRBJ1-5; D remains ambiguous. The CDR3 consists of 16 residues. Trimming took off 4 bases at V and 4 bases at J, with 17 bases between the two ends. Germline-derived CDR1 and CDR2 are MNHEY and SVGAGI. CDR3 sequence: CASSSPREGGNQPQHF. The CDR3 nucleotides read TGTGCCAGCAGTTCTCCAAGGGAAGGAGGAAATCAGCCCCAGCATTTT.

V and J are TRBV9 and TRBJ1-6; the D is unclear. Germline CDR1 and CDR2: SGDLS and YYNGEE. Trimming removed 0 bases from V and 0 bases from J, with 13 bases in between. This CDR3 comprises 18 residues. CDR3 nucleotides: TGTGCCAGCAGCGTAGGAGGCCAGCTGAGCTCCTATAATTCACCCCTCCACTTT. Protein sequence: CASSVGGQLSSYNSPLHF.

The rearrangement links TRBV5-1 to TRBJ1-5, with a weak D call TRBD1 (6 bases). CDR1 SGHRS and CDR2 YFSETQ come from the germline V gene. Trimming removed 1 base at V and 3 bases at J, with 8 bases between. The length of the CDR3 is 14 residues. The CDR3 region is CASSLSGDNQPQHF. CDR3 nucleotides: TGCGCCAGCAGCTTGTCAGGGGACAATCAGCCCCAGCATTTT.

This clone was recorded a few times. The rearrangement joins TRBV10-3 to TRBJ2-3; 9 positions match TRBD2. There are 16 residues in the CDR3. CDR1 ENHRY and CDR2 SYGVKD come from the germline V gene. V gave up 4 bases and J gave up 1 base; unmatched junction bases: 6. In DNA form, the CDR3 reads TGTGCCATCAGTGTGGGCGGGGGGGCCCGCACAGATACGCAGTATTTT. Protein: CAISVGGGARTDTQYF.

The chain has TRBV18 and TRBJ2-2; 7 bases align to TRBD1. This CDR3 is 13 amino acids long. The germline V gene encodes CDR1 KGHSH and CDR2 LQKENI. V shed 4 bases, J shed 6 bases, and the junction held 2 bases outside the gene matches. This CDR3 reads CASSRQGAGELFF. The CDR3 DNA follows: TGTGCCAGCTCACGGCAGGGGGCCGGGGAGCTGTTTTTT.

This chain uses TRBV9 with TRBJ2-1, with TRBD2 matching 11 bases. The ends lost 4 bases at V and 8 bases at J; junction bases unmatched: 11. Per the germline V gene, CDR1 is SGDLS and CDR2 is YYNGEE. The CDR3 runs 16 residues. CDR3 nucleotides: TGTGCCAGCAGCCATCGCCTGACTAGCGGGGTGGATGAGCAGTTCTTC. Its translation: CASSHRLTSGVDEQFF.

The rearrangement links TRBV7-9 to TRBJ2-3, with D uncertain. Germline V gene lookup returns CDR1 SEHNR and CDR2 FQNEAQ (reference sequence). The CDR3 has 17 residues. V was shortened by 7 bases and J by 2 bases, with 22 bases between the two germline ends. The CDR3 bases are TGTGCCAGCATCGACGTTCTAGGTTACGGCAACACAGATACGCAGTATTTT. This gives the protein CASIDVLGYGNTDTQYF.

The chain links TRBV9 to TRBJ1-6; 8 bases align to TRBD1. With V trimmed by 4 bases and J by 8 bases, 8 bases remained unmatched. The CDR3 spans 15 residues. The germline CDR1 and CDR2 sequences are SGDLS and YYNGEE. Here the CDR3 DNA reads TGTGCCAGCAGCTTAACCGGGACAGGAGATTCACCCCTCCACTTT. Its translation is CASSLTGTGDSPLHF. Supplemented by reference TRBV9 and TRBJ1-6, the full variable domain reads DSGVTQTPKHLITATGQRVTLRCSPRSGDLSVYWYQQSLDQGLQFLIQYYNGEERAKGNILERFSAQQFPDLHSELNLSSLELGDSALYFCASSLTGTGDSPLHFGNGTRLTVT.

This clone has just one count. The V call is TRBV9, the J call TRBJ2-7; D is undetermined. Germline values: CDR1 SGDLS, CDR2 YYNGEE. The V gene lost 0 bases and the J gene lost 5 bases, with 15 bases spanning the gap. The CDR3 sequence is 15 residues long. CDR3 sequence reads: CASSVEGAIQNEQYF. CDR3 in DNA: TGTGCCAGCAGCGTAGAAGGAGCAATTCAAAACGAGCAGTACTTC.

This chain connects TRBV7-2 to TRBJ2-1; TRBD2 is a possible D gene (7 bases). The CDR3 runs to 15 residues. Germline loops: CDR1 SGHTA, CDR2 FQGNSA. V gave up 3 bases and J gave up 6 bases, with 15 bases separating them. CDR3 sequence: CASSFGGGGGNEQFF. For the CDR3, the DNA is TGTGCCAGCAGCTTTGGCGGAGGGGGGGGCAATGAGCAGTTCTTC.

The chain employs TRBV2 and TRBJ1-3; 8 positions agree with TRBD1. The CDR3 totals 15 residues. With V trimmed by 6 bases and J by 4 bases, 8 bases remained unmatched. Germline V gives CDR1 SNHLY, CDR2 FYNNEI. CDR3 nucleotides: TGTGCCAGCAGAGCGGACAGGGTGGGAGGAAACACCATATATTTT. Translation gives CASRADRVGGNTIYF.

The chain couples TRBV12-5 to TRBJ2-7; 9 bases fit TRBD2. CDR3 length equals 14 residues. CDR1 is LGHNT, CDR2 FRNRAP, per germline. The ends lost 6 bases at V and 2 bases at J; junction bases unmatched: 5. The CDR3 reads CASGLAGVAYEQYF. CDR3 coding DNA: TGTGCTAGTGGATTAGCGGGGGTCGCCTACGAGCAGTACTTC.

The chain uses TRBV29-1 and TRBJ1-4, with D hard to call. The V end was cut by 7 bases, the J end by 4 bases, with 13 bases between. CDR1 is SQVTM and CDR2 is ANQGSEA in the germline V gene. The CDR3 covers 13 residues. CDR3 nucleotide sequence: TGCAGCGCCATGAGACAAGTTAATGAAAAACTGTTTTTT. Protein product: CSAMRQVNEKLFF.

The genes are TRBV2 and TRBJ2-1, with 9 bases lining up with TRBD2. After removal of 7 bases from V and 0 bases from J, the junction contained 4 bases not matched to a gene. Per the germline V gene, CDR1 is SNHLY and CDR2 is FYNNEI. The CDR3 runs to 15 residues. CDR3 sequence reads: CASTSGTSSYNEQFF. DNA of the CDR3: TGTGCCAGCACTAGCGGGACAAGCTCCTACAATGAGCAGTTCTTC.

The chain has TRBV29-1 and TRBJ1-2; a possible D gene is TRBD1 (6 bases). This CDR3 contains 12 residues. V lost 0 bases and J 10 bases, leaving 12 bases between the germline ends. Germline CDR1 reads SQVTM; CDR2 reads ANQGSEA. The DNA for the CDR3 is TGCAGCGTTGAAGATAAGGGGGATCTCTACACCTTC. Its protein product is CSVEDKGDLYTF.

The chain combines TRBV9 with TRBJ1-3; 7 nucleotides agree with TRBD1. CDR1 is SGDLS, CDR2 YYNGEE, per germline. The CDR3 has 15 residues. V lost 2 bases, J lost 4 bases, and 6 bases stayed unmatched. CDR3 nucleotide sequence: TGTGCCAGCAGCGTGACAGGGTCAAACGGAAACACCATATATTTT. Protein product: CASSVTGSNGNTIYF.

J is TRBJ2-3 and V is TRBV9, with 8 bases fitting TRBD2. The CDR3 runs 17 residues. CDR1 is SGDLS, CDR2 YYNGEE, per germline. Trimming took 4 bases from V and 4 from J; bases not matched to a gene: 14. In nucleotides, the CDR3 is TGTGCCAGCAGCCCCCCCGGGGCGGGGGGCGGCTCAGATACGCAGTATTTT. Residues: CASSPPGAGGGSDTQYF.

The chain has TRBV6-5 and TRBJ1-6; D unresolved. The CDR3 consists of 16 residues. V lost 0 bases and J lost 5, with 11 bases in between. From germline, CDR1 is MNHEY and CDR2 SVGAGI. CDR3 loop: CASSYSGQINNSPLHF. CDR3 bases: TGTGCCAGCAGTTACTCGGGCCAAATTAATAATTCACCCCTCCACTTT.

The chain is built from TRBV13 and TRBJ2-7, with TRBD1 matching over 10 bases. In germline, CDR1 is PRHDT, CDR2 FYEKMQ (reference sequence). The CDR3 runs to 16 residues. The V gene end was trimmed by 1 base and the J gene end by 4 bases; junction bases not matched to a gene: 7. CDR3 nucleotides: TGTGCCAGCAGCTTAGCCTACGGACAGGGGGAATACGAGCAGTACTTC. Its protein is CASSLAYGQGEYEQYF.

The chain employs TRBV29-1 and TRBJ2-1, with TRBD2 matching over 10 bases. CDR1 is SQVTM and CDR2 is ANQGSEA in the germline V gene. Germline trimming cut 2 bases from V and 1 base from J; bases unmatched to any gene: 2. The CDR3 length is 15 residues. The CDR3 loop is CSVEKRGGSYNEQFF. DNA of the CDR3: TGCAGCGTTGAAAAGCGGGGGGGTTCCTACAATGAGCAGTTCTTC.

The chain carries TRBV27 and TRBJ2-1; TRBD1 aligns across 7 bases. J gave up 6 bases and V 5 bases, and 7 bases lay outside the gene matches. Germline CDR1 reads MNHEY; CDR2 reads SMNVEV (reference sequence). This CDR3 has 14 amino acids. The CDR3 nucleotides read TGTGCCAGCAGTCCAACCGGGACAGTCAATGAGCAGTTCTTC. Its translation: CASSPTGTVNEQFF.

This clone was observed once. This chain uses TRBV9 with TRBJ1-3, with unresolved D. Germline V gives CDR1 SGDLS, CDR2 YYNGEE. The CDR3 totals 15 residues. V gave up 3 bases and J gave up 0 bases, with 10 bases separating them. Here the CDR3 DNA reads TGTGCCAGCAGCGGAGGTGGGAGCTCTGGAAACACCATATATTTT. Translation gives CASSGGGSSGNTIYF.